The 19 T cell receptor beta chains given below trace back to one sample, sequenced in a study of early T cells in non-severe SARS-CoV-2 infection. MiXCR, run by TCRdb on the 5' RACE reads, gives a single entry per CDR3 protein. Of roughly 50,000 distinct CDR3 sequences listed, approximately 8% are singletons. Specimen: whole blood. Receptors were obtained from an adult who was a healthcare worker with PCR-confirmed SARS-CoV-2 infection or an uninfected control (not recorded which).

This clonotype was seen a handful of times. CDR3 sequence: CASSQPVEGLASTDTQYF. The CDR3 DNA reads as TGTGCCAGCAGCCAGCCAGTAGAGGGGCTCGCTAGCACAGATACGCAGTATTTT. The gene calls are TRBV11-2 and TRBJ2-3; D tentatively fits TRBD1 or TRBD2 (5 bases each). The CDR3 runs to 18 residues. Trimming took 5 bases from V and 0 from J, leaving 21 bases between them. The germline V gene encodes CDR1 SGHAT and CDR2 FQNNGV.

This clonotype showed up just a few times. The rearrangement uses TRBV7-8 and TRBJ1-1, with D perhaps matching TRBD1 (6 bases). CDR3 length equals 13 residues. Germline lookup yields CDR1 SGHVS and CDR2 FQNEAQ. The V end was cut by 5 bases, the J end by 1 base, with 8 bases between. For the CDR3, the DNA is TGTGCCAGCAGCGGACAGCCGAACACTGAAGCTTTCTTT. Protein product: CASSGQPNTEAFF.

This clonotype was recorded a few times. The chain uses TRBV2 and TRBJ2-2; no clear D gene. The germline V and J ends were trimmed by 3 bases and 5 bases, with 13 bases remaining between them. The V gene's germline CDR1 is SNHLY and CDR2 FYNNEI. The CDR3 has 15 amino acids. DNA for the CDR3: TGTGCCAGCAGTGAGGATCTTTCGTCTACCGGGGAGCTGTTTTTT. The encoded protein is CASSEDLSSTGELFF.

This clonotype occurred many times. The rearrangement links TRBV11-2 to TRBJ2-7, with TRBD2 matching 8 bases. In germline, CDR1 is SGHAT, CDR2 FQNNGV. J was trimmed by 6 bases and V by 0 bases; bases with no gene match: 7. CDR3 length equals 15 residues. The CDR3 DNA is TGTGCCAGCAGCTTAGATCGGGGGGGCTTTGGCGAGCAGTACTTC. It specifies CASSLDRGGFGEQYF.

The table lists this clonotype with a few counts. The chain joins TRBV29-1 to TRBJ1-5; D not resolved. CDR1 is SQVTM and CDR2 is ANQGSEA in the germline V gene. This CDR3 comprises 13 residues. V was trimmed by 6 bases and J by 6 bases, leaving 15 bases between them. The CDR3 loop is CSVMVVSGQPQHF. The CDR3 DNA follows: TGCAGCGTAATGGTGGTTTCGGGTCAGCCCCAGCATTTT. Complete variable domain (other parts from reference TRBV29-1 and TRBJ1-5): SAVISQKPSRDICQRGTSLTIQCQVDSQVTMMFWYRQQPGQSLTLIATANQGSEATYESGFVIDKFPISRPNLTFSTLTVSNMSPEDSSIYLCSVMVVSGQPQHFGDGTRLSIL.

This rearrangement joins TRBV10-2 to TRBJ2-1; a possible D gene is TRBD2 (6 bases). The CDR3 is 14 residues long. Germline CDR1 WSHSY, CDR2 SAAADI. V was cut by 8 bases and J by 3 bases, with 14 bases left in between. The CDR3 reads CASRGRGRYNEQFF. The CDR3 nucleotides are TGCGCCAGCCGAGGGCGGGGCCGCTACAATGAGCAGTTCTTC.

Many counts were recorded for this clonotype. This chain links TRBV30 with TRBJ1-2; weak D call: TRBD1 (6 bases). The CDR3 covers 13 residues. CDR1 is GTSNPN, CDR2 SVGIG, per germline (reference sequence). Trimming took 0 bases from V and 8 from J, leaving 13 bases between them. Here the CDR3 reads CAWSVGGARGYTF. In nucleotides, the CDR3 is TGTGCCTGGAGTGTAGGGGGGGCACGAGGCTACACCTTC.

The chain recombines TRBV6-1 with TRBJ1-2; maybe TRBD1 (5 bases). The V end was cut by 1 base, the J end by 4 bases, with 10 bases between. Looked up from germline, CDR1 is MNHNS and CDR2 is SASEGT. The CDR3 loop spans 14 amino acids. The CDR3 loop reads CASSEDWGTYGYTF. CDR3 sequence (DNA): TGTGCCAGCAGTGAAGATTGGGGGACCTATGGCTACACCTTC.

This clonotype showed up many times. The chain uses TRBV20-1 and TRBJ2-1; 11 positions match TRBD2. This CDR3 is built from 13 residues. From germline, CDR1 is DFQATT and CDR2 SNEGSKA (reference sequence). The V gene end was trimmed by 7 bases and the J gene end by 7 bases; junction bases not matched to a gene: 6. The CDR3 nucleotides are TGCAGTGTTACTAGCGGGAGTAGGAATGAGCAGTTCTTC. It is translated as CSVTSGSRNEQFF.

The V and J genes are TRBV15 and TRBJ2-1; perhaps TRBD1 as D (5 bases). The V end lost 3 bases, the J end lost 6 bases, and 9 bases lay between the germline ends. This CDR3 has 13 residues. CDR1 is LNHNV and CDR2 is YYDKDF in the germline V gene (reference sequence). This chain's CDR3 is CATSRAQGNEQFF. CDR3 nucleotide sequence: TGTGCCACCAGCAGGGCCCAGGGCAATGAGCAGTTCTTC. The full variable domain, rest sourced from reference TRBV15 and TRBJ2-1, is DAMVIQNPRYQVTQFGKPVTLSCSQTLNHNVMYWYQQKSSQAPKLLFHYYDKDFNNEADTPDNFQSRRPNTSFCFLDIRSPGLGDTAMYLCATSRAQGNEQFFGPGTRLTVL.

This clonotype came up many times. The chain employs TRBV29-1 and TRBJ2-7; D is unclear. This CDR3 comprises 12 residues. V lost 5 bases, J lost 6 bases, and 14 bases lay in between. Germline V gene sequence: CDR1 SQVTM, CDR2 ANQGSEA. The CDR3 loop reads CSVRWHATEQYF. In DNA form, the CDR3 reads TGCAGCGTTCGGTGGCACGCCACCGAGCAGTACTTC.

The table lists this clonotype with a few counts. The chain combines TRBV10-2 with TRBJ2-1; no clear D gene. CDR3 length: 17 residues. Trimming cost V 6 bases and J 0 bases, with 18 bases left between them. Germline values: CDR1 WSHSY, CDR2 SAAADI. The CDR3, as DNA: TGCGCCAGCAGAGCAAGGACGCCCTTCAGCTCCTACAATGAGCAGTTCTTC. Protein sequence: CASRARTPFSSYNEQFF.

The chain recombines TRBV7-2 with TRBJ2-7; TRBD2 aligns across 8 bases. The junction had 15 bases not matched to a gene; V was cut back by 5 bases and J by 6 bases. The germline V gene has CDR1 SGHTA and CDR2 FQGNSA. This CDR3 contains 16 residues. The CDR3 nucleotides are TGTGCCAGCAGCCGTCTAGTGAGGCGGGGGGATAGCGAGCAGTACTTC. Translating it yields CASSRLVRRGDSEQYF. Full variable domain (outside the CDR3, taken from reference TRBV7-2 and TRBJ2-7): GAGVSQSPSNKVTEKGKDVELRCDPISGHTALYWYRQSLGQGLEFLIYFQGNSAPDKSGLPSDRFSAERTGGSVSTLTIQRTQQEDSAVYLCASSRLVRRGDSEQYFGPGTRLTVT.

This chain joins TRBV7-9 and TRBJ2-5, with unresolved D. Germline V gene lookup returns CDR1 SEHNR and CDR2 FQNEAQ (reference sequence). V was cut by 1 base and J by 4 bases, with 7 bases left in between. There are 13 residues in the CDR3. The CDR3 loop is CASSLGPPETQYF. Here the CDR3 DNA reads TGTGCCAGCAGCTTAGGGCCCCCAGAGACCCAGTACTTC.

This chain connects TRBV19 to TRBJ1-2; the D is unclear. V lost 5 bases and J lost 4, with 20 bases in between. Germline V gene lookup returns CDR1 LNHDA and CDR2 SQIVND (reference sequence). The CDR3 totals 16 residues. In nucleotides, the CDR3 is TGTGCCAGTAGTCCACGGACCGGAACTTACCTCTATGGCTACACCTTC. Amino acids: CASSPRTGTYLYGYTF.

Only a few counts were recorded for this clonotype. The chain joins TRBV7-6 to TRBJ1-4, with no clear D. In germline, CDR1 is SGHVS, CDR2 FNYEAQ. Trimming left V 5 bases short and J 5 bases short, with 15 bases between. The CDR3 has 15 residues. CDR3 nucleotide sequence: TGTGCCAGCAGCCCCCGAAGGATACAGAATGAAAAACTGTTTTTT. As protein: CASSPRRIQNEKLFF. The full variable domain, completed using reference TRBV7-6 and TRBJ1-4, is GAGVSQSPRYKVTKRGQDVALRCDPISGHVSLYWYRQALGQGPEFLTYFNYEAQQDKSGLPNDRFSAERPEGSISTLTIQRTEQRDSAMYRCASSPRRIQNEKLFFGSGTQLSVL.

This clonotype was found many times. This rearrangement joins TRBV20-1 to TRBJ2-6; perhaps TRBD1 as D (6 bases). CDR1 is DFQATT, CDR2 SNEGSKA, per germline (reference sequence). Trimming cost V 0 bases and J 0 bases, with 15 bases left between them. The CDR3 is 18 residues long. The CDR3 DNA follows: TGCAGTGCTAGAGACCGGGACACTCACCGCTCTGGGGCCAACGTCCTGACTTTC. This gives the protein CSARDRDTHRSGANVLTF.

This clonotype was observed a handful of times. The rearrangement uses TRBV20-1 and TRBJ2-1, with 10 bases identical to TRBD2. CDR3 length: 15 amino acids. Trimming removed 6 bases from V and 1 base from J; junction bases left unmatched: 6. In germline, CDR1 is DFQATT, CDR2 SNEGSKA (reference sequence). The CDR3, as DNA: TGCAGTGCCAAACTAGCGGGGAGGTCCTACAATGAGCAGTTCTTC. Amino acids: CSAKLAGRSYNEQFF.

In nucleotides, the CDR3 is TGTGCCAGCTCCCGGACAGGGGAAAGTTTCAATGAGCAGTTCTTC. It translates to CASSRTGESFNEQFF. The gene calls are TRBV28 and TRBJ2-1; 9 bases agree with TRBD1. The germline V gene encodes CDR1 MDHEN and CDR2 SYDVKM. This CDR3 has 15 residues. The J segment lost 6 bases and the V segment lost 8 bases, leaving 11 bases of the junction unmatched.